The T cell receptor (beta chain) described here comes from a study of identical twins. Study-wide results and limits: Among monozygotic twins, out-of-frame TCR alpha sharing exceeded what models predicted. Cord blood beta clonotypes present at high abundance carried fewer insertions; no such pattern appeared in memory repertoires. Interpretation of the results relied on cross-sectional statistical analysis and not on following the same donors.

The CDR3 consists of 16 residues. V lost 6 bases, J lost 5 bases, and 11 bases stayed unmatched. Template switching created a universal primer site, and the cDNA included unique molecular identifiers. TCRdb re-called the 5' RACE reads through MiXCR, storing one row per CDR3 protein. Here the sample spans 210,000 or so distinct CDR3 sequences, roughly 7.5% being singletons. In its sample, this clonotype was seen a few times. Antigen unknown. These data were also reused for a study on yellow fever vaccine responses in identical twins.

This TCR was sampled from a woman between 18 and 29 years old in good health. V gene TRBV12-3 or TRBV12-4 combines with J gene TRBJ1-2, with 11 nucleotides matching TRBD1. Sequenced material: memory (CD45RO+) T cells sorted from blood. DNA of the CDR3: TGTGCCAGCAGCCCGGACAGGGGGCGCTCTGGGTATGGCTACACCTTC. Residues: CASSPDRGRSGYGYTF.